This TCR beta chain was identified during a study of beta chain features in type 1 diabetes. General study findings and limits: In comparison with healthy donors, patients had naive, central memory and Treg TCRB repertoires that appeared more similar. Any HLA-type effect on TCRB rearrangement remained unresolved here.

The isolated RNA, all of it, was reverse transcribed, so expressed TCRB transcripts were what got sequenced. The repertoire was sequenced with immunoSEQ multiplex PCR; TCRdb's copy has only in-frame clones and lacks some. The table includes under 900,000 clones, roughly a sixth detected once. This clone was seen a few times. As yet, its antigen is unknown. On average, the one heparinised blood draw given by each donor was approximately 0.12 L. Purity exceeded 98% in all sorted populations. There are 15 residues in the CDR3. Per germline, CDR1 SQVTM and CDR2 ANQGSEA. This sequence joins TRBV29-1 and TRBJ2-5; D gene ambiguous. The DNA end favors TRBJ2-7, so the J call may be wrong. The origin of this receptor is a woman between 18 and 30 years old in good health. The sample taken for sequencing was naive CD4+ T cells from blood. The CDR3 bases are TGCAGCGTTGAAGACCCGGGCCGGCCCCCCTACGAGCAGTACTTC. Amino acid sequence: CSVEDPGRPPYEQYF.